A selection of T cell receptor beta chains follows, all from one sample in a study of monozygotic twins with inflammatory bowel disease. TCRdb reanalyzed the 5' RACE reads, giving one entry per CDR3 protein sequence and no DNA. The ten most abundant clones cover approximately 2.4% of a sample with nearly 450,000 distinct CDR3 sequences. Sequences were obtained from blood. The source is a human donor with ulcerative colitis or Crohn's disease, or a healthy co-twin of an affected twin (not recorded which). The CDR3 runs from the conserved cysteine through the conserved F or W. The order of the fields is CDR3 protein, V gene, J gene.

CDR3 protein: CASSPLGPGGNQPQHF
V gene: TRBV18
J gene: TRBJ1-5

CDR3 protein: CASSTPGPGHF
V gene: TRBV9
J gene: TRBJ1-5

CDR3 protein: CASSRKDDTEAFF
V gene: TRBV18
J gene: TRBJ1-1

CDR3 protein: CASSLVAQGRCEQYF
V gene: TRBV11-2
J gene: TRBJ2-7

CDR3 protein: CASSSSSNHEQYF
V gene: TRBV5-1
J gene: TRBJ2-7

CDR3 protein: CASSSRDRAYGYTF
V gene: TRBV7-9
J gene: TRBJ1-2

CDR3 protein: CASSTRESGEQYF
V gene: TRBV5-1
J gene: TRBJ2-7

CDR3 protein: CASSSSLTSGNTGELFF
V gene: TRBV6-2/TRBV6-3
J gene: TRBJ2-2

CDR3 protein: CASSLVPPDRAGQPQHF
V gene: TRBV7-9
J gene: TRBJ1-5

CDR3 protein: CASSPVAPYNEQFF
V gene: TRBV7-8
J gene: TRBJ2-1

CDR3 protein: CASSAGLPPYEQYF
V gene: TRBV9
J gene: TRBJ2-7

CDR3 protein: CASSYWEGKRGEQYF
V gene: TRBV5-1
J gene: TRBJ2-7

CDR3 protein: CASSLAGTEQFF
V gene: TRBV7-9
J gene: TRBJ2-1

CDR3 protein: CSVRGGAVEQFF
V gene: TRBV20-1
J gene: TRBJ2-1

CDR3 protein: CSARDRQGSLYGYTF
V gene: TRBV20-1
J gene: TRBJ1-2

CDR3 protein: CASSFDAGSVYEQYF
V gene: TRBV27
J gene: TRBJ2-7

CDR3 protein: CASSLDIHTEAFF
V gene: TRBV5-1
J gene: TRBJ1-1

CDR3 protein: CASSHGPGGITYEQYF
V gene: TRBV18
J gene: TRBJ2-7

CDR3 protein: CAISPLDRVNTEAFF
V gene: TRBV6-1
J gene: TRBJ1-1

CDR3 protein: CASSGQGAGELFF
V gene: TRBV2
J gene: TRBJ2-2

CDR3 protein: CASSFFLVGQGLGGANVLTF
V gene: TRBV19
J gene: TRBJ2-6

CDR3 protein: CSGKDRVNYGYTF
V gene: TRBV20-1
J gene: TRBJ1-2

CDR3 protein: CASSPRTSGVIHNEQFF
V gene: TRBV7-2
J gene: TRBJ2-1

CDR3 protein: CSARPIGGVSHEQYF
V gene: TRBV20-1
J gene: TRBJ2-7

CDR3 protein: CASSTTPERTSGSTDTQYF
V gene: TRBV7-9
J gene: TRBJ2-3

CDR3 protein: CASSLMGPPSIQYF
V gene: TRBV7-9
J gene: TRBJ2-4

CDR3 protein: CASSQEWAPTDTQYF
V gene: TRBV4-2
J gene: TRBJ2-3

CDR3 protein: CASRFSWVGGNQPQHF
V gene: TRBV6-5
J gene: TRBJ1-5

CDR3 protein: CASSQVPSGGNYEQFF
V gene: TRBV4-1
J gene: TRBJ2-1

CDR3 protein: CASGDPGGSNEQYF
V gene: TRBV6-2/TRBV6-3
J gene: TRBJ2-7

CDR3 protein: CASSPTSGARSWSSRAYEQYF
V gene: TRBV23-1
J gene: TRBJ2-7

CDR3 protein: CASSPLGGLDTGELFF
V gene: TRBV18
J gene: TRBJ2-2

CDR3 protein: CASSLAVGGMDGYTF
V gene: TRBV7-8
J gene: TRBJ1-2

CDR3 protein: CASSPDIGSNQPQHF
V gene: TRBV3-1
J gene: TRBJ1-5

CDR3 protein: CASSLAGGHLTDTQYF
V gene: TRBV7-9
J gene: TRBJ2-3

CDR3 protein: CASSLVFGGAGTDTQYF
V gene: TRBV5-1
J gene: TRBJ2-3

CDR3 protein: CASSRDSKNRPQHF
V gene: TRBV28
J gene: TRBJ1-5

CDR3 protein: CASSAGFTGELFF
V gene: TRBV2
J gene: TRBJ2-2

CDR3 protein: CASQPTGLSVNTEAFF
V gene: TRBV6-1
J gene: TRBJ1-1

CDR3 protein: CSARGTGTYYEQYF
V gene: TRBV20-1
J gene: TRBJ2-7

CDR3 protein: CASSSMGQAIYDYTF
V gene: TRBV5-1
J gene: TRBJ1-2

CDR3 protein: CSAGDRGDYSNQPQHF
V gene: TRBV20-1
J gene: TRBJ1-5

CDR3 protein: CASPIPGQKKRVNTGELFF
V gene: TRBV6-1
J gene: TRBJ2-2

CDR3 protein: CASSGGGILSSYNEQFF
V gene: TRBV2
J gene: TRBJ2-1

CDR3 protein: CASRPRTGTSSGANVLTF
V gene: TRBV19
J gene: TRBJ2-6

CDR3 protein: CSARPTGRTGELFF
V gene: TRBV20-1
J gene: TRBJ2-2

CDR3 protein: CASTLSGVNTGELFF
V gene: TRBV6-1
J gene: TRBJ2-2

CDR3 protein: CSAEITGGRETQYF
V gene: TRBV20-1
J gene: TRBJ2-5

CDR3 protein: CSAPGGGMGETQYF
V gene: TRBV20-1
J gene: TRBJ2-5

CDR3 protein: CASSPVDYGYTF
V gene: TRBV12-3/TRBV12-4
J gene: TRBJ1-2